This record looks at one T cell receptor beta chain sequence and its context. The sample comes from a study of T cell responses to AZD1222 COVID-19 vaccine. Turning to the study itself: Second doses were pooled across both intervals (about 4 or about 12 weeks).

The germline V gene encodes CDR1 SGHTA and CDR2 FQGNSA. There are 13 residues in the CDR3. V was clipped by 5 bases and J by 6 bases, with 13 bases between them. Profiled with immunoSEQ multiplex PCR; TCRdb holds only in-frame clones, not every one. The sample holds over 100,000 clones, around 81% seen once. The TCR was taken from an adult in good health. V gene TRBV7-2 combines with J gene TRBJ1-1; D is undetermined. This material consisted of peripheral blood, taken on day 0 of AZD1222 vaccination. CDR3 in DNA: TGTGCCAGCAGCCCCCCCGGAGTGGCTGAAGCTTTCTTT. As protein: CASSPPGVAEAFF.